Listed below are T cell receptor beta chains from one sample, sequenced in a study of cytomegalovirus exposure and HLA in healthy donors. Only in-frame clones appear in the TCRdb table, and some are missing; sequencing was by immunoSEQ multiplex PCR. This sample has some 120,000 clones, with about four fifths found just once. Material for sequencing was PBMCs. These TCRs come from a woman aged 40 to 49 in good health and CMV-seropositive. Each CDR3 is given with its conserved first and last residue.

CDR3 length: 12; V gene: TRBV6-5; CDR3 protein: CASSVSDSPLHF
CDR3 length: 16; V gene: TRBV7-6; CDR3 protein: CASSTEAGGPTDTQYF
CDR3 length: 14; V gene: TRBV30; CDR3 protein: CAWTPAGNTDTQYF
CDR3 length: 19; V gene: TRBV28; CDR3 protein: CASSRMTGLAGGSTGELFF
CDR3 length: 14; V gene: TRBV19; CDR3 protein: CASTPGGGSFEQYF
CDR3 length: 15; V gene: TRBV6-5; CDR3 protein: CASRGSGEAYNEQFF
CDR3 length: 14; V gene: TRBV18; CDR3 protein: CASSQPPGNTEAFF
CDR3 length: 18; V gene: TRBV14; CDR3 protein: CASSQDERLAGGRTEQFF
CDR3 length: 16; V gene: TRBV19; CDR3 protein: CATKGPTGGNTGELFF
CDR3 length: 16; V gene: TRBV7-9; CDR3 protein: CASSAGTHSAGETQYF
CDR3 length: 16; V gene: TRBV9; CDR3 protein: CASSQNNGIFQETQYF
CDR3 length: 15; V gene: TRBV30; CDR3 protein: CAWTTTPDSSYEQYF
CDR3 length: 18; V gene: TRBV5-1; CDR3 protein: CASSPRLAGGPISNEQFF
CDR3 length: 16; V gene: TRBV5-1; CDR3 protein: CASSWTLAGLSYEQYF
CDR3 length: 15; V gene: TRBV28; CDR3 protein: CASSHFARGNYGYTF
CDR3 length: 13; V gene: TRBV6-4; CDR3 protein: CASSDSQTNEQFF
CDR3 length: 14; V gene: TRBV6-4; CDR3 protein: CASSAGGGTGELFF
CDR3 length: 16; V gene: TRBV7-9; CDR3 protein: CASSNRRGPSGEKLFF
CDR3 length: 15; V gene: TRBV4-2; CDR3 protein: CASSQDTGGSYEQYF
CDR3 length: 16; V gene: TRBV7-9; CDR3 protein: CASSFFEGTGANVLTF
CDR3 length: 13; V gene: TRBV6-5; CDR3 protein: CASSYTALAEQYF
CDR3 length: 15; V gene: TRBV27; CDR3 protein: CASSLGSPTNYGYTF
CDR3 length: 14; V gene: TRBV28; CDR3 protein: CASSRDSLTGELFF
CDR3 length: 19; V gene: TRBV7-2; CDR3 protein: CASSSETGEVWDNTGELFF